Each of the 3 T cell receptor beta chains below was sequenced from the same sample in a study of cytotoxic CD8 clonotypes in ibrutinib-treated CLL. Sequencing was performed with immunoSEQ multiplex PCR; in TCRdb, only in-frame clones are kept and a portion is missing. This sample has tens of thousands of clones, with 90% found just once. The material was PBMCs, obtained after 12 months of ibrutinib treatment. The receptors come from a human donor with chronic lymphocytic leukemia.

The CDR3 bases are TGTGCCAGCAGTCCTTACCGGGACAGGTCTTTTCAGCCCCAGCATTTT. This codes for CASSPYRDRSFQPQHF. This sequence joins TRBV6-6 and TRBJ1-5, with TRBD1 matching 8 bases. V shed 5 bases, J shed 6 bases, and the junction held 12 bases outside the gene matches. The CDR3 is 16 amino acids. CDR1 is MNHNY, CDR2 SVGAGI, per germline (reference sequence).

This chain joins TRBV29-1 and TRBJ1-2; 8 bases map to TRBD1. The trim removed 6 bases at V and 6 bases at J, leaving 12 bases unmatched. In germline, CDR1 is SQVTM, CDR2 ANQGSEA. This CDR3 is built from 14 residues. CDR3: CSVFGTGVRNGYTF. The DNA of the CDR3 is TGCAGCGTCTTCGGGACAGGCGTTCGCAATGGCTACACCTTC. Combining the CDR3 with reference TRBV29-1 and TRBJ1-2 gives the whole variable domain SAVISQKPSRDICQRGTSLTIQCQVDSQVTMMFWYRQQPGQSLTLIATANQGSEATYESGFVIDKFPISRPNLTFSTLTVSNMSPEDSSIYLCSVFGTGVRNGYTFGSGTRLTVV.

This sequence joins TRBV20-1 and TRBJ1-2; unclear D gene. CDR3 length: 11 amino acids. Trimming took 5 bases from V and 9 from J, leaving 13 bases between them. Germline CDR1 and CDR2: DFQATT and SNEGSKA (reference sequence). The CDR3 region is CSAQIPDRYTF. CDR3 nucleotides: TGCAGTGCTCAAATCCCAGATCGCTACACCTTC.